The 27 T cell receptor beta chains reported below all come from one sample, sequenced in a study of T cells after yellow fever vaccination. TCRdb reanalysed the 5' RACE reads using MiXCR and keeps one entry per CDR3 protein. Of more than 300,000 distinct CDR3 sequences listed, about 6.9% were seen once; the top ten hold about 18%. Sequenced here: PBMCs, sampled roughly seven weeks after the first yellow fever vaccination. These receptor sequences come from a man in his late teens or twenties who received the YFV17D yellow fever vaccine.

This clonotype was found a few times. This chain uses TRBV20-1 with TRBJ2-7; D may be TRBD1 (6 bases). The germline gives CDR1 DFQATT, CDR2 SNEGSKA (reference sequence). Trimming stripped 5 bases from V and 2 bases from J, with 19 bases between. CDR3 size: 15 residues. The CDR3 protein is CSALPTGRGTYEQYF. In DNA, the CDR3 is TGCAGTGCTCTACCCACAGGGCGAGGGACCTACGAGCAGTACTTC.

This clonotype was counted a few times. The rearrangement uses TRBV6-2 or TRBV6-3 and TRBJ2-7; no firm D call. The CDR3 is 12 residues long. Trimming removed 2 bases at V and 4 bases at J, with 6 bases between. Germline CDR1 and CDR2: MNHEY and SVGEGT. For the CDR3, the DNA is TGTGCCAGCAGTTACAACGGTTACGAGCAGTACTTC. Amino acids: CASSYNGYEQYF.

The CDR3 region has the DNA TGTGCCAGCAGTGAATCAGGGACCGAGCAGTACGTC. Protein product: CASSESGTEQYV. This chain connects TRBV25-1 to TRBJ2-7, with D possibly called TRBD1 or TRBD2 (5 bases each). V lost 1 base, J lost 6 bases, and 7 bases lay in between. The CDR3 is 12 residues long. Germline V gene sequence: CDR1 MGHDK, CDR2 SYGVNS.

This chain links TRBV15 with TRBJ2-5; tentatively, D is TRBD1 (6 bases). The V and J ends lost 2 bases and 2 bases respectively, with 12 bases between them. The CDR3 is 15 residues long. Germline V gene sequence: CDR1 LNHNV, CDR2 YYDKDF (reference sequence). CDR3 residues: CATSRSRTAQETQYF. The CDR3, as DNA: TGTGCCACCAGCAGATCCCGGACAGCTCAAGAGACCCAGTACTTC.

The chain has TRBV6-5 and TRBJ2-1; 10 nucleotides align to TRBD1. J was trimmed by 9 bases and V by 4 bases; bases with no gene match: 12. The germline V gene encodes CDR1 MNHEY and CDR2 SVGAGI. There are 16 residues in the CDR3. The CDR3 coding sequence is TGTGCCAGCAGTTCCTTCTCCGGACAGGGGGTCGTTGAGCAGTTCTTC. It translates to CASSSFSGQGVVEQFF.

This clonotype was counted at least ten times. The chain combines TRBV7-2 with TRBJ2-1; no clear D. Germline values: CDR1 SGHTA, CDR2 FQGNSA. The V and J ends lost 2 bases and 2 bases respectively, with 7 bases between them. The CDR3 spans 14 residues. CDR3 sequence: CASSLLSPYNEQFF. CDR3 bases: TGTGCCAGCAGCTTACTAAGTCCCTACAATGAGCAGTTCTTC.

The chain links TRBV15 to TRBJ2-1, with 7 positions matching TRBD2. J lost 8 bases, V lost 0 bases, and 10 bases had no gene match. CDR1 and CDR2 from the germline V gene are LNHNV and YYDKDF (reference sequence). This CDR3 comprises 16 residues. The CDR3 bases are TGTGCCACCAGCAGAGATCTCGTAGTAGCGGGCGATGAGCAGTTCTTC. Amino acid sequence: CATSRDLVVAGDEQFF.

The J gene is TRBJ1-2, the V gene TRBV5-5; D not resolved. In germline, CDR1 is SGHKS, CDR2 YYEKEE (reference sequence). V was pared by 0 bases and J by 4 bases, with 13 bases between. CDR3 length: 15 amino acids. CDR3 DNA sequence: TGTGCCAGCAGCTTGGGGTCCCTCCAAGGCTATGGCTACACCTTC. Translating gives CASSLGSLQGYGYTF.

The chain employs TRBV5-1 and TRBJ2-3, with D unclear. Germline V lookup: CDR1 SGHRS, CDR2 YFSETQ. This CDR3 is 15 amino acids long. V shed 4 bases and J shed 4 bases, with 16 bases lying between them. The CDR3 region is CASSRLPQEADTQYF. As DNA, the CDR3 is TGCGCCAGCAGCCGGCTCCCCCAAGAGGCAGATACGCAGTATTTT. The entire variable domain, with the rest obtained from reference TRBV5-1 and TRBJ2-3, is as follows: KAGVTQTPRYLIKTRGQQVTLSCSPISGHRSVSWYQQTPGQGLQFLFEYFSETQRNKGNFPGRFSGRQFSNSRSEMNVSTLELGDSALYLCASSRLPQEADTQYFGPGTRLTVL.

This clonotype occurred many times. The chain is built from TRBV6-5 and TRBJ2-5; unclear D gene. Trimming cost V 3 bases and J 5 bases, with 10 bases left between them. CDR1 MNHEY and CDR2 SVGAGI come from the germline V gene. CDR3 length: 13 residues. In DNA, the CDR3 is TGTGCCAGCAGTTATAACGGCAGGGAGACCCAGTACTTC. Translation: CASSYNGRETQYF.

This CDR3 is CASRTQGASVGVQFF. CDR3 sequence (DNA): TGTGCCAGCAGAACACAGGGGGCGTCAGTTGGGGTGCAGTTCTTC. The chain combines TRBV6-1 with TRBJ2-1, with TRBD1 matching over 9 bases. V dropped 6 bases and J dropped 12; count of bases not matched to a gene: 15. The V gene's germline CDR1 is MNHNS and CDR2 SASEGT. CDR3 size: 15 residues.

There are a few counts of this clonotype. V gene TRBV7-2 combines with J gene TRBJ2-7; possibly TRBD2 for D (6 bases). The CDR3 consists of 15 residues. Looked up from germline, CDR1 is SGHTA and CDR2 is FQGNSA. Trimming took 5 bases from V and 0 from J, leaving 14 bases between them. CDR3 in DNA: TGTGCCAGCAGCCCAACTAGCTTCCCCTCCTACGAGCAGTACGTC. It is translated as CASSPTSFPSYEQYV.

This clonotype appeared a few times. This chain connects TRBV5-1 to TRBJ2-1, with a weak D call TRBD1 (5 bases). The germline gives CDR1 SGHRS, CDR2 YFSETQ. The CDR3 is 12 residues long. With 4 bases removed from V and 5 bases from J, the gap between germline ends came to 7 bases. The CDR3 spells CASSIGDNEQFF. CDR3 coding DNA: TGCGCCAGCAGCATAGGGGACAATGAGCAGTTCTTC.

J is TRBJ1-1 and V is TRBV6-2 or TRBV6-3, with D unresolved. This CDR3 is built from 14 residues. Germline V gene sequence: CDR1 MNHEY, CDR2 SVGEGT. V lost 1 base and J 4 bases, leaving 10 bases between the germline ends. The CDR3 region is CASSYYTEFTEAFF. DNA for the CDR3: TGTGCCAGCAGTTACTATACAGAGTTCACTGAAGCTTTCTTT.

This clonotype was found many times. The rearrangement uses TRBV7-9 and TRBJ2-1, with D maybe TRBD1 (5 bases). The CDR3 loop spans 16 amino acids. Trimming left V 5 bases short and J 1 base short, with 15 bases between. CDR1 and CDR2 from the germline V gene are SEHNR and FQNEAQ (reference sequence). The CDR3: CASSPKGNRSYNEQFF. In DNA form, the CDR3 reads TGTGCCAGCAGCCCCAAGGGCAACAGGTCCTACAATGAGCAGTTCTTC. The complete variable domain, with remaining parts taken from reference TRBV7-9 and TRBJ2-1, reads DTGVSQNPRHKITKRGQNVTFRCDPISEHNRLYWYRQTLGQGPEFLTYFQNEAQLEKSRLLSDRFSAERPKGSFSTLEIQRTEQGDSAMYLCASSPKGNRSYNEQFFGPGTRLTVL.

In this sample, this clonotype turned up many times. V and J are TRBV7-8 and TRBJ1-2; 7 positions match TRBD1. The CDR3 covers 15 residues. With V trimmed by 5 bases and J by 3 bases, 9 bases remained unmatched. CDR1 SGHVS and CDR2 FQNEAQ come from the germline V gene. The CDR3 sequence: CASSLYRGEDYGYTF. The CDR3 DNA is TGTGCCAGCAGCCTTTACAGGGGTGAGGACTATGGCTACACCTTC.

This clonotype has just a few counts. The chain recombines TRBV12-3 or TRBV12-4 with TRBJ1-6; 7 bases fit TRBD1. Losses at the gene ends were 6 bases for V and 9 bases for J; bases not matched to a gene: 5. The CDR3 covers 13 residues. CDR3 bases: TGTGCCAGCAGCCCAGGGGGTCGTTCACCCCTCCACTTT. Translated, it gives CASSPGGRSPLHF.

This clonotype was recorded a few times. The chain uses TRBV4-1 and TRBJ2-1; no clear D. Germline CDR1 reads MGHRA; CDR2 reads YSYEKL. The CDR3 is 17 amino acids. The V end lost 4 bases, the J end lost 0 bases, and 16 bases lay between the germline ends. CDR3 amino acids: CASSRHVKLSSYNEQFF. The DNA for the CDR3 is TGCGCCAGCAGCCGCCATGTGAAATTAAGCTCCTACAATGAGCAGTTCTTC.

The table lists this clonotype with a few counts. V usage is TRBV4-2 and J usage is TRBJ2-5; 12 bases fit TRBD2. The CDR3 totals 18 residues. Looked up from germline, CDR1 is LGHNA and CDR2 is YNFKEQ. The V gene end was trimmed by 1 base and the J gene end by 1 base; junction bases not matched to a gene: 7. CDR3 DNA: TGTGCCAGCAGCCAAGGACAGCTAGCGGGGGGGTCCCAAGAGACCCAGTACTTC. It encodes CASSQGQLAGGSQETQYF.

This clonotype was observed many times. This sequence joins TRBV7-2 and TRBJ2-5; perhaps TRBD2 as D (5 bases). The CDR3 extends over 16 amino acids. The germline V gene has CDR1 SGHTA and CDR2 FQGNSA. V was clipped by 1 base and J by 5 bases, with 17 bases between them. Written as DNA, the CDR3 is TGTGCCAGCAGCTTAGTAGCTCTACTCACGGGGGAGACCCAGTACTTC. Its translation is CASSLVALLTGETQYF. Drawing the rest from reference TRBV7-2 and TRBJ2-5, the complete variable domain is GAGVSQSPSNKVTEKGKDVELRCDPISGHTALYWYRQSLGQGLEFLIYFQGNSAPDKSGLPSDRFSAERTGGSVSTLTIQRTQQEDSAVYLCASSLVALLTGETQYFGPGTRLLVL.

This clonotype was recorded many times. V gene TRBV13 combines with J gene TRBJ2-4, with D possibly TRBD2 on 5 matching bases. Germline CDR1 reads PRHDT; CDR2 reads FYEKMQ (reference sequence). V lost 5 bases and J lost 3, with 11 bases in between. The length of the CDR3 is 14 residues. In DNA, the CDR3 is TGTGCCAGCAGCCCAGGAGAGGGCAAAAACATTCAGTACTTC. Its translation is CASSPGEGKNIQYF.

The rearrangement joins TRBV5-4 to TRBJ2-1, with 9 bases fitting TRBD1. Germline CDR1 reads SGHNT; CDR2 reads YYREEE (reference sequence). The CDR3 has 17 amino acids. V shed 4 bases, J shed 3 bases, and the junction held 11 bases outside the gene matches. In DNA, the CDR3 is TGTGCCAGCAGCCCTGGCGCCGGGACAGGGCTCTACAATGAGCAGTTCTTC. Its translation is CASSPGAGTGLYNEQFF. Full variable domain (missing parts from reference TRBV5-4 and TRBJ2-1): ETGVTQSPTHLIKTRGQQVTLRCSSQSGHNTVSWYQQALGQGPQFIFQYYREEENGRGNFPPRFSGLQFPNYSSELNVNALELDDSALYLCASSPGAGTGLYNEQFFGPGTRLTVL.

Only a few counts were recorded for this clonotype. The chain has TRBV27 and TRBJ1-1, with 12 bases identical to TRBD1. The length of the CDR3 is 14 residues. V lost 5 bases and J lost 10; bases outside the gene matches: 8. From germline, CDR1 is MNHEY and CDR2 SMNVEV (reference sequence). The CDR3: CASSTGQGALTAFF. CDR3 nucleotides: TGTGCCAGCAGTACGGGACAGGGGGCTTTGACAGCTTTCTTT.

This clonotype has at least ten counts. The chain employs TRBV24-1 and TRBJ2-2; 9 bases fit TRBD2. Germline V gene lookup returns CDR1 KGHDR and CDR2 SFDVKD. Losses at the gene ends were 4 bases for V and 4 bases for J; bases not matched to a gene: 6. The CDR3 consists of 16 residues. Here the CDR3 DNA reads TGTGCCACCAGTGACTCCAGCGGGGGGCTCACCGGGGAGCTGTTTTTT. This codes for CATSDSSGGLTGELFF.

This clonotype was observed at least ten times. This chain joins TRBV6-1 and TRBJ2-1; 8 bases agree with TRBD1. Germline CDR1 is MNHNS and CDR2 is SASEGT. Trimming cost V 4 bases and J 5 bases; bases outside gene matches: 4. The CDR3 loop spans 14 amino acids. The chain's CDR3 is CASSGPDRDNEQFF. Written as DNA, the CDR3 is TGTGCCAGCAGTGGACCGGACAGGGACAATGAGCAGTTCTTC.

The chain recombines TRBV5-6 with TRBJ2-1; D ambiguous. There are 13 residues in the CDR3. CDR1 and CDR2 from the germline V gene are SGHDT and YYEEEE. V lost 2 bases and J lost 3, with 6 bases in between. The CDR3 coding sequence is TGTGCCAGCAGCTTCCTAGACTACAATGAGCAGTTCTTC. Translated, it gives CASSFLDYNEQFF.

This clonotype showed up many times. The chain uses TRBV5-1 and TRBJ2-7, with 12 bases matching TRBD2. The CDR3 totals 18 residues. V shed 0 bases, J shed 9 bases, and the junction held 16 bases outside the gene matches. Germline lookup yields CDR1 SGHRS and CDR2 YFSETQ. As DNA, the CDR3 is TGCGCCAGCAGCTTGGGGTCTAGCGGGGGGGCTGCCCCTCTCCGGCAGTACTTC. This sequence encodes CASSLGSSGGAAPLRQYF.